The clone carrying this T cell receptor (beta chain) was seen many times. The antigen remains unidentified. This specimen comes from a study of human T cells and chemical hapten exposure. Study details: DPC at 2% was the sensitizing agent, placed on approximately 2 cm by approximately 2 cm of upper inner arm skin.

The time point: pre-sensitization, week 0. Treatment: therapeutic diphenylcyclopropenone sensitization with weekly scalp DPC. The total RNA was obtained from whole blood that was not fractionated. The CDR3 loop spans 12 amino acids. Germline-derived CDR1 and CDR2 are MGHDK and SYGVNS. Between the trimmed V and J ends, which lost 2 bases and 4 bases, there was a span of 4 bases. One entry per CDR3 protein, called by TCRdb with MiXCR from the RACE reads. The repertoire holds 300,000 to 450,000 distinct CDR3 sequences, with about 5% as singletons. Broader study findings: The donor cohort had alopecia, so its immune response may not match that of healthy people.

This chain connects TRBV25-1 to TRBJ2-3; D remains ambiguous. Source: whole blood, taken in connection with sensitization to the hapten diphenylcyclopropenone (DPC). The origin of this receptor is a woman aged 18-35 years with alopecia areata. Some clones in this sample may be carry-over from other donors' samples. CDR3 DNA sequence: TGTGCCAGCAGTGAAGGGTCAGATACGCAGTATTTT. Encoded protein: CASSEGSDTQYF. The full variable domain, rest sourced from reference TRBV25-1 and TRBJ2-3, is EADIYQTPRYLVIGTGKKITLECSQTMGHDKMYWYQQDPGMELHLIHYSYGVNSTEKGDLSSESTVSRIRTEHFPLTLESARPSHTSQYLCASSEGSDTQYFGPGTRLTVL.